This T cell receptor beta chain was captured in a study of beta chain features in type 1 diabetes. The authors reverse transcribed all of the isolated RNA, so sequencing captured expressed TCRB transcripts. Assay: immunoSEQ multiplex PCR; the TCRdb copy retains only in-frame clones and omits some. The sample contains hundreds of thousands of clones, approximately 30% of which appear only once. This TCR came from a man between 18 and 29 years old in good health. Specimen: naive CD4+ T cells from blood.

Here the CDR3 reads CASSLGEGREKLFF. DNA for the CDR3: TGTGCCAGCAGCCTAGGGGAGGGGAGAGAAAAACTGTTTTTT. This chain connects TRBV9 to TRBJ1-4; D is perhaps TRBD1 (5 bases). This CDR3 comprises 14 residues. Germline assignment: CDR1 SGDLS and CDR2 YYNGEE. Trimming removed 4 bases from V and 8 bases from J, with 15 bases in between.